These T cell receptor beta chains were read from a single sample in a study of blood T cell repertoires in COVID-19. Profiled with immunoSEQ multiplex PCR; TCRdb holds only in-frame clones, not every one. The table lists some 300,000 clones, roughly 86% of them singletons. Sequenced sample: PBMCs or T cells enriched from blood (not recorded which). The receptors come from a woman aged 45 to 65 who had been exposed to COVID-19. Each CDR3 is given with its conserved first and last residue. Each record gives: clone size, J gene, V gene, CDR3 length, D gene, CDR3 protein, CDR3 DNA. A D gene is named only where the DNA matches it firmly. Expanded clones are given a class, and other clones once, few, many or no size at all.

clone size: once
J gene: TRBJ1-1
V gene: TRBV28
CDR3 length: 12
D gene: .
CDR3 protein: CASSFSQGRAFF
CDR3 DNA: TGTGCCAGCAGTTTCTCACAGGGTCGAGCTTTCTTT

clone size: .
J gene: TRBJ1-3
V gene: TRBV4-1
CDR3 length: 19
D gene: .
CDR3 protein: CASSQDPAIFATSGNTIYF
CDR3 DNA: TGCGCCAGCAGCCAAGATCCCGCCATCTTCGCTACCTCTGGAAACACCATATATTTT

clone size: .
J gene: TRBJ2-2
V gene: TRBV18
CDR3 length: 16
D gene: TRBD1
CDR3 protein: CASFIEDRWNTGELFF
CDR3 DNA: TGTGCCAGCTTCATCGAGGACAGGTGGAACACCGGGGAGCTGTTTTTT

clone size: few
J gene: TRBJ2-2
V gene: TRBV19
CDR3 length: 14
D gene: .
CDR3 protein: CASKEAPAVGELFF
CDR3 DNA: TGTGCCAGTAAGGAGGCTCCTGCGGTCGGGGAGCTGTTTTTT

clone size: .
J gene: TRBJ1-1
V gene: TRBV7-9
CDR3 length: 17
D gene: .
CDR3 protein: CASSPRSTAGWNTEAFF
CDR3 DNA: TGTGCCAGCAGCCCCCGTAGTACTGCGGGGTGGAACACTGAAGCTTTCTTT

clone size: .
J gene: TRBJ1-6
V gene: TRBV10-3
CDR3 length: 14
D gene: TRBD1
CDR3 protein: CAISDWGDSSPLHF
CDR3 DNA: TGTGCCATCAGTGACTGGGGGGACAGTTCACCCCTCCACTTT

clone size: .
J gene: TRBJ2-2
V gene: TRBV9
CDR3 length: 18
D gene: TRBD1
CDR3 protein: CASSVERGRTSNTGELFF
CDR3 DNA: TGTGCCAGCAGCGTAGAAAGGGGGCGCACGTCGAACACCGGGGAGCTGTTTTTT

clone size: .
J gene: TRBJ2-6
V gene: TRBV28
CDR3 length: 15
D gene: .
CDR3 protein: CASRSGKGGANVLTF
CDR3 DNA: TGTGCCAGCAGGAGCGGAAAGGGTGGGGCCAACGTCCTGACTTTC

clone size: .
J gene: TRBJ2-5
V gene: TRBV5-1
CDR3 length: 17
D gene: .
CDR3 protein: CASSLAGSIGGSETQYF
CDR3 DNA: TGCGCCAGCAGCTTGGCCGGTAGTATCGGGGGATCAGAGACCCAGTACTTC

clone size: .
J gene: TRBJ2-3
V gene: TRBV5-1
CDR3 length: 16
D gene: .
CDR3 protein: CASSLKRQEGTDTQYF
CDR3 DNA: TGCGCCAGCAGCTTAAAAAGACAGGAAGGCACAGATACGCAGTATTTT

clone size: .
J gene: TRBJ1-1
V gene: TRBV9
CDR3 length: 13
D gene: .
CDR3 protein: CASSPPRVTEAFF
CDR3 DNA: TGTGCCAGCAGCCCTCCGCGGGTCACTGAAGCTTTCTTT

clone size: once
J gene: TRBJ1-2
V gene: TRBV3-1/TRBV3-2
CDR3 length: 15
D gene: TRBD1
CDR3 protein: CASSLRDRANYGYTF
CDR3 DNA: TGTGCCAGCAGCCTCCGGGACAGGGCTAACTATGGCTACACCTTC

clone size: .
J gene: TRBJ2-3
V gene: TRBV30
CDR3 length: 14
D gene: .
CDR3 protein: CAWSPGTSTDTQYF
CDR3 DNA: TGTGCCTGGAGTCCCGGGACTAGCACAGATACGCAGTATTTT

clone size: .
J gene: TRBJ2-7
V gene: TRBV3-1/TRBV3-2
CDR3 length: 14
D gene: TRBD1
CDR3 protein: CASSQHGQVYEQYF
CDR3 DNA: TGTGCCAGCAGCCAACATGGACAGGTCTACGAGCAGTACTTC

clone size: .
J gene: TRBJ1-4
V gene: TRBV5-1
CDR3 length: 15
D gene: TRBD1
CDR3 protein: CASSLRTGGNEKLFF
CDR3 DNA: TGCGCCAGCAGCTTGAGGACAGGGGGCAATGAAAAACTGTTTTTT

clone size: .
J gene: TRBJ1-1
V gene: TRBV14
CDR3 length: 15
D gene: TRBD1
CDR3 protein: CASRRSGRGLAEAFF
CDR3 DNA: TGTGCCAGCAGGCGGTCGGGCAGGGGGCTCGCTGAAGCTTTCTTT

clone size: .
J gene: TRBJ1-2
V gene: TRBV4-1
CDR3 length: 15
D gene: .
CDR3 protein: CASSQWEAGSFGYTF
CDR3 DNA: TGCGCCAGCAGCCAATGGGAGGCGGGTTCGTTTGGCTACACCTTC

clone size: few
J gene: TRBJ2-1
V gene: TRBV28
CDR3 length: 15
D gene: TRBD2
CDR3 protein: CASTPSGGALNEQFF
CDR3 DNA: TGTGCCAGCACCCCTAGCGGGGGGGCTTTAAATGAGCAGTTCTTC

clone size: .
J gene: TRBJ2-7
V gene: TRBV6-7
CDR3 length: 12
D gene: .
CDR3 protein: CASYRKLGEQYF
CDR3 DNA: TGTGCCAGCTACAGGAAGCTAGGGGAGCAGTACTTC

clone size: .
J gene: TRBJ1-4
V gene: TRBV19
CDR3 length: 14
D gene: TRBD1
CDR3 protein: CASTTTGVYEKLFF
CDR3 DNA: TGTGCCAGTACTACGACAGGGGTATATGAAAAACTGTTTTTT

clone size: .
J gene: TRBJ2-1
V gene: TRBV12-2
CDR3 length: 16
D gene: .
CDR3 protein: CASRLALVSSYNEQFF
CDR3 DNA: TGTGCAAGTCGCTTAGCTCTCGTGAGCTCCTACAATGAGCAGTTCTTC

clone size: .
J gene: TRBJ1-1
V gene: TRBV5-1
CDR3 length: 16
D gene: TRBD1
CDR3 protein: CASKESPLGQASEAFF
CDR3 DNA: TGCGCCAGCAAAGAAAGCCCCTTAGGACAGGCTAGTGAAGCTTTCTTT

clone size: .
J gene: TRBJ1-3
V gene: TRBV7-2
CDR3 length: 14
D gene: .
CDR3 protein: CASSQQNSGNTIYF
CDR3 DNA: TGTGCCAGCAGTCAACAGAACTCTGGAAACACCATATATTTT

clone size: .
J gene: TRBJ2-5
V gene: TRBV19
CDR3 length: 14
D gene: TRBD1
CDR3 protein: CASSYTGVQETQYF
CDR3 DNA: TGTGCCAGTAGTTACACAGGGGTCCAAGAGACCCAGTACTTC

clone size: .
J gene: TRBJ1-5
V gene: TRBV12-3/TRBV12-4
CDR3 length: 13
D gene: .
CDR3 protein: CASSSGGYQPQHF
CDR3 DNA: TGTGCCAGCAGCTCCGGGGGGTACCAGCCCCAGCATTTT

clone size: .
J gene: TRBJ2-5
V gene: TRBV5-1
CDR3 length: 17
D gene: TRBD2
CDR3 protein: CASSLDPSGVHQETQYF
CDR3 DNA: TGCGCCAGCAGCTTGGATCCTAGCGGGGTCCACCAAGAGACCCAGTACTTC

clone size: once
J gene: TRBJ1-2
V gene: TRBV5-6
CDR3 length: 17
D gene: .
CDR3 protein: CASSFGGHQQTDYGYTF
CDR3 DNA: TGTGCCAGCAGCTTTGGTGGACACCAACAAACGGACTATGGCTACACCTTC

clone size: .
J gene: TRBJ2-7
V gene: TRBV28
CDR3 length: 14
D gene: .
CDR3 protein: CASSAGGLSYEQYF
CDR3 DNA: TGTGCCAGTTCCGCTGGCGGTCTCTCCTACGAGCAGTACTTC

clone size: .
J gene: TRBJ1-1
V gene: TRBV5-1
CDR3 length: 14
D gene: .
CDR3 protein: CASSSGQLNTEAFF
CDR3 DNA: TGCGCCAGCAGTTCCGGACAGTTGAACACTGAAGCTTTCTTT

clone size: .
J gene: TRBJ2-3
V gene: TRBV9
CDR3 length: 13
D gene: .
CDR3 protein: CASSDEWTYTQYF
CDR3 DNA: TGTGCCAGCAGCGATGAGTGGACTTATACGCAGTATTTT

clone size: .
J gene: TRBJ2-6
V gene: TRBV28
CDR3 length: 18
D gene: TRBD1
CDR3 protein: CASSFVLQGAWGANVLTF
CDR3 DNA: TGTGCCAGCAGTTTCGTGCTACAGGGGGCGTGGGGGGCCAACGTCCTGACTTTC

clone size: once
J gene: TRBJ1-5
V gene: TRBV3-1/TRBV3-2
CDR3 length: 15
D gene: .
CDR3 protein: CASSQESRGNQPQHF
CDR3 DNA: TGTGCCAGCAGCCAAGAAAGCAGGGGAAATCAGCCCCAGCATTTT

clone size: .
J gene: TRBJ1-5
V gene: TRBV28
CDR3 length: 15
D gene: TRBD1
CDR3 protein: CASSLQGALAQPQHF
CDR3 DNA: TGTGCCAGCAGTCTACAGGGGGCGTTAGCTCAGCCCCAGCATTTT

clone size: .
J gene: TRBJ2-3
V gene: TRBV2
CDR3 length: 16
D gene: .
CDR3 protein: CASSVSPPGATDTQYF
CDR3 DNA: TGTGCCAGCAGTGTATCACCTCCAGGGGCCACAGATACGCAGTATTTT

clone size: .
J gene: TRBJ1-5
V gene: TRBV7-9
CDR3 length: 16
D gene: .
CDR3 protein: CASSLGGGNSNQPQHF
CDR3 DNA: TGTGCCAGCAGCTTAGGTGGGGGGAATAGCAATCAGCCCCAGCATTTT

clone size: .
J gene: TRBJ2-7
V gene: TRBV9
CDR3 length: 15
D gene: TRBD1
CDR3 protein: CASSVEPGGPYEQYF
CDR3 DNA: TGTGCCAGCAGCGTAGAACCAGGGGGCCCCTACGAGCAGTACTTC

clone size: .
J gene: TRBJ2-7
V gene: TRBV12-5
CDR3 length: 13
D gene: TRBD1
CDR3 protein: CASSRDSVYEQYF
CDR3 DNA: TGTGCTAGTAGTCGGGACAGCGTTTACGAGCAGTACTTC

clone size: .
J gene: TRBJ2-2
V gene: TRBV3-1/TRBV3-2
CDR3 length: 18
D gene: .
CDR3 protein: CASSQDYRGAKGPGELFF
CDR3 DNA: TGTGCCAGCAGCCAAGATTACCGGGGGGCGAAGGGACCCGGGGAGCTGTTTTTT

clone size: .
J gene: TRBJ2-3
V gene: TRBV24-1
CDR3 length: 20
D gene: TRBD2
CDR3 protein: CATSEPGGGVYESPKDTQYF
CDR3 DNA: TGTGCCACCAGTGAGCCGGGGGGGGGAGTATACGAAAGCCCTAAAGATACGCAGTATTTT

clone size: once
J gene: TRBJ1-1
V gene: TRBV28
CDR3 length: 15
D gene: .
CDR3 protein: CASSSPLGGGTEAFF
CDR3 DNA: TGTGCCAGCAGTTCCCCCCTGGGCGGAGGAACTGAAGCTTTCTTT

clone size: .
J gene: TRBJ2-5
V gene: TRBV7-8
CDR3 length: 15
D gene: .
CDR3 protein: CASSLVRTVQETQYF
CDR3 DNA: TGTGCCAGCAGCTTAGTCCGGACAGTACAAGAGACCCAGTACTTC

clone size: .
J gene: TRBJ1-2
V gene: TRBV4-1
CDR3 length: 15
D gene: .
CDR3 protein: CASSQEGHPRVDYTF
CDR3 DNA: TGCGCCAGCAGCCAAGAGGGTCACCCGCGGGTTGACTACACCTTC

clone size: .
J gene: TRBJ2-1
V gene: TRBV19
CDR3 length: 16
D gene: .
CDR3 protein: CASSTLPTGLGNEQFF
CDR3 DNA: TGTGCCAGTAGTACCCTACCTACAGGGTTAGGCAATGAGCAGTTCTTC

clone size: .
J gene: TRBJ2-5
V gene: TRBV27
CDR3 length: 13
D gene: .
CDR3 protein: CASSFGVVQTQYF
CDR3 DNA: TGTGCCAGCAGTTTCGGGGTTGTGCAGACCCAGTACTTC

clone size: once
J gene: TRBJ2-7
V gene: TRBV5-1
CDR3 length: 13
D gene: TRBD1
CDR3 protein: CASSLGQVYEQYF
CDR3 DNA: TGCGCCAGCAGCTTAGGACAGGTGTACGAGCAGTACTTC

clone size: .
J gene: TRBJ2-7
V gene: TRBV3-1/TRBV3-2
CDR3 length: 12
D gene: .
CDR3 protein: CASSQDIYEQYF
CDR3 DNA: TGTGCCAGCAGCCAAGATATCTACGAGCAGTACTTC

clone size: .
J gene: TRBJ1-1
V gene: TRBV4-1
CDR3 length: 14
D gene: .
CDR3 protein: CASSQGARGTEAFF
CDR3 DNA: TGCGCCAGCAGCCAAGGGGCCAGGGGAACTGAAGCTTTCTTT

clone size: .
J gene: TRBJ1-1
V gene: TRBV12-3/TRBV12-4
CDR3 length: 11
D gene: .
CDR3 protein: CASSYNREAFF
CDR3 DNA: TGTGCCAGCAGCTATAATCGGGAAGCTTTCTTT

clone size: .
J gene: TRBJ2-7
V gene: TRBV19
CDR3 length: 13
D gene: .
CDR3 protein: CASSPQETYEQYF
CDR3 DNA: TGTGCCAGTAGTCCCCAGGAAACCTACGAGCAGTACTTC